The rows below give T cell receptor beta chains drawn from one sample of a study of identical twins' blood T cells. Via MiXCR, TCRdb re-called the 5' RACE reads, giving one row per CDR3 protein. The sample consists of hundreds of thousands of distinct CDR3 sequences, roughly 30% of them appearing once. Material for sequencing was PBMCs. The receptors here all came from a woman aged 18 to 50 in good health. CDR3s include the opening cysteine and the closing phenylalanine or tryptophan. The D gene is left open where the match is weak. The listing skips clone size in some rows; elsewhere it reads once, few, many or a size class.

>16|TRBV20-1|TRBJ2-1|TRBD2|-
CSATPLTSGRGNEQFF
TGCAGTGCTACCCCACTGACTAGCGGGAGAGGCAATGAGCAGTTCTTC
>13|TRBV29-1|TRBJ1-5|-|many
CSVTGDPNQPQHF
TGCAGCGTTACCGGAGATCCCAATCAGCCCCAGCATTTT
>13|TRBV7-2|TRBJ1-6|-|few
CASSFDSFSPLHF
TGTGCCAGCAGCTTCGACTCCTTTTCACCCCTCCACTTT
>10|TRBV29-1|TRBJ1-1|-|many
CSADGRAGFF
TGCAGCGCCGATGGGCGGGCGGGTTTCTTT
>13|TRBV29-1|TRBJ1-5|-|-
CSVAPGGGQPQHF
TGCAGCGTTGCCCCCGGAGGTGGTCAGCCCCAGCATTTT
>15|TRBV12-5|TRBJ2-1|TRBD1|-
CASGWDRGSYNEQFF
TGTGCTAGTGGTTGGGACAGGGGGTCCTACAATGAGCAGTTCTTC
>17|TRBV6-1|TRBJ2-3|-|few
CASRGSRGQIRTDTQYF
TGTGCCAGCAGGGGCTCACGCGGGCAAATAAGGACGGATACGCAGTATTTT
>13|TRBV5-1|TRBJ1-2|-|-
CASSLGGPGGYTF
TGCGCCAGCAGCTTGGGCGGGCCGGGAGGCTACACCTTC
>14|TRBV7-9|TRBJ2-1|-|few
CASSLVALINEQFF
TGTGCCAGCAGCTTAGTAGCTCTCATCAATGAGCAGTTCTTC
>15|TRBV6-1|TRBJ1-2|TRBD1|-
CASKQVGDSSYGYTF
TGTGCCAGCAAACAGGTGGGGGACAGTTCCTATGGCTACACCTTC
>16|TRBV9|TRBJ2-7|TRBD1|few
CASSVGKGQGTYEQYF
TGTGCCAGCAGCGTAGGAAAGGGACAGGGGACCTACGAGCAGTACTTC
>15|TRBV4-3|TRBJ2-5|-|few
CASSQEGDTKETQYF
TGCGCCAGCAGCCAAGAAGGGGACACTAAAGAGACCCAGTACTTC
>16|TRBV18|TRBJ2-7|-|few
CASSPQPLTVLREQYF
TGTGCCAGCTCACCACAACCCCTAACCGTATTGCGCGAGCAGTACTTC
>13|TRBV11-2|TRBJ1-6|-|-
CASSLVSDLALHF
TGTGCCAGCAGCTTAGTATCCGATCTGGCCCTCCACTTT
>15|TRBV5-1|TRBJ2-1|TRBD2|few
CASSFGELAGNEQFF
TGCGCCAGCAGCTTTGGAGAACTAGCGGGGAATGAGCAGTTCTTC
>15|TRBV29-1|TRBJ1-2|TRBD1|few
CSAPNRGIVGYGYTF
TGCAGCGCCCCAAACAGGGGGATAGTGGGCTATGGCTACACCTTC
>14|TRBV12-3/TRBV12-4|TRBJ1-4|-|few
CASRRDWRNEKLFF
TGTGCCAGCAGGAGGGACTGGAGAAATGAAAAACTGTTTTTT
>15|TRBV6-1|TRBJ1-5|TRBD1|few
CASTTGGWGNQPQHF
TGTGCCAGCACCACAGGGGGTTGGGGCAATCAGCCCCAGCATTTT
>14|TRBV10-2|TRBJ2-7|TRBD1|-
CASTGTGVIYEQYF
TGCGCCAGCACCGGGACAGGGGTAATCTACGAGCAGTACTTC
>15|TRBV10-3|TRBJ1-2|TRBD1|-
CAISEDGTALYGYTF
TGTGCCATCAGTGAAGACGGGACAGCCCTTTATGGCTACACCTTC
>13|TRBV20-1|TRBJ1-2|-|few
CSARLGPAQNYTF
TGCAGTGCTAGATTGGGCCCCGCGCAGAACTACACCTTC
>15|TRBV29-1|TRBJ2-3|TRBD2|-
CSVVGVRLAGDTQYF
TGCAGCGTCGTTGGCGTTCGGCTAGCGGGAGATACGCAGTATTTT
>16|TRBV12-3/TRBV12-4|TRBJ1-5|-|few
CASSRWAAGSNQPQHF
-
>11|TRBV7-9|TRBJ1-5|-|-
CASGENQPQHF
TGTGCCAGCGGGGAAAATCAGCCCCAGCATTTT
>14|TRBV12-3/TRBV12-4|TRBJ1-1|TRBD1|many
CASNKQGAGTEAFF
TGTGCCAGCAACAAACAGGGGGCCGGCACTGAAGCTTTCTTT
>13|TRBV7-9|TRBJ1-1|TRBD1|few
CASRVDRDPEAFF
TGTGCCAGCAGGGTCGACAGGGACCCTGAAGCTTTCTTT
>14|TRBV7-2|TRBJ2-3|-|-
CASSLDRPSDRQYF
TGTGCCAGCAGCTTAGATCGGCCTTCGGATCGGCAGTATTTT
>14|TRBV5-1|TRBJ2-3|-|-
CASSLELGEGTQYF
TGCGCCAGCAGCTTGGAACTAGGGGAAGGTACGCAGTATTTT
>12|TRBV19|TRBJ1-2|TRBD1|-
CASSIGGGGYTF
TGTGCCAGTAGTATCGGAGGGGGCGGCTACACCTTC
>14|TRBV21-1|TRBJ2-1|-|-
CASNRGGTYNEQFF
TGTGCCAGCAACAGGGGCGGAACCTACAATGAGCAGTTCTTC
>17|TRBV9|TRBJ2-1|-|few
CASSSPRESASYNEQFF
TGTGCCAGCAGCTCCCCCCGCGAAAGTGCTTCCTACAATGAGCAGTTCTTC
>13|TRBV10-3|TRBJ1-2|-|-
CAISNRTFSGYTF
TGTGCCATCAGTAACAGGACTTTCTCTGGCTACACCTTC
>15|TRBV5-1|TRBJ2-3|-|-
CASSLNGAYTDTQYF
TGCGCCAGCAGCTTGAACGGGGCGTACACAGATACGCAGTATTTT
>16|TRBV11-2|TRBJ1-6|-|few
CASSKVANLANSPLHF
TGTGCCAGCAGTAAGGTGGCTAATCTCGCCAATTCACCCCTCCACTTT
>14|TRBV20-1|TRBJ1-1|-|-
CSVQRGGADTEAFF
TGCAGTGTTCAGAGGGGAGGGGCCGACACTGAAGCTTTCTTT
>14|TRBV20-1|TRBJ2-3|-|few
CSASRQTSLRTQYF
TGCAGTGCTAGTCGGCAGACGTCCTTGAGGACGCAGTATTTT
>17|TRBV9|TRBJ1-6|-|-
CASSVADRSSYNSPLHF
TGTGCCAGCAGCGTAGCAGACAGGAGCTCCTATAATTCACCCCTCCACTTT
>15|TRBV5-1|TRBJ2-1|TRBD2|few
CASSLRTSINNEQFF
TGCGCCAGCAGCCTCCGGACTAGCATCAACAATGAGCAGTTCTTC
>15|TRBV6-5|TRBJ1-2|-|few
CASSYAPSNPYGYTF
TGTGCCAGCAGTTACGCCCCGTCAAATCCCTATGGCTACACCTTC
>12|TRBV7-6|TRBJ2-2|-|-
CASSPGSRELFF
TGTGCCAGCAGCCCTGGGTCTAGGGAGCTGTTTTTT
>11|TRBV20-1|TRBJ1-2|-|few
CSASRGYGYTF
TGCAGTGCTAGTAGGGGTTATGGCTACACCTTC
>13|TRBV5-6|TRBJ1-2|-|many
CASSLEQGGGYTF
TGTGCCAGCAGCTTGGAACAGGGAGGTGGCTACACCTTC
>15|TRBV2|TRBJ1-1|-|-
CGSSERTKVNTEAFF
TGTGGCAGCAGTGAGAGGACAAAAGTGAACACTGAAGCTTTCTTT
>17|TRBV5-1|TRBJ2-3|TRBD1|-
CASSLNPGTVSTDTQYF
TGCGCCAGCAGCTTGAACCCCGGGACAGTTAGCACAGATACGCAGTATTTT
>11|TRBV6-2/TRBV6-3|TRBJ1-5|-|-
CASSYPQPQHF
TGTGCCAGCAGTTACCCACAGCCCCAGCATTTT
>13|TRBV6-5|TRBJ1-1|TRBD1|many
CASGQGATTEAFF
TGTGCCAGCGGACAGGGGGCGACCACTGAAGCTTTCTTT
>12|TRBV20-1|TRBJ1-6|TRBD1|-
CSATQGGSPLHF
TGCAGTGCTACACAGGGGGGTTCACCCCTCCACTTT